Below, 14 T cell receptor beta chains from the same sample are listed, as sequenced in a study of cytomegalovirus exposure and HLA in healthy donors. The PCR ran on 60 Vbeta and 13 Jbeta primers. Data came from immunoSEQ multiplex PCR; TCRdb stores just in-frame clones and leaves some out. Of some 180,000 clones listed, 85% are singletons. The specimen was PBMCs. The source of these receptors is a young man in good health and CMV-seropositive.

In this sample, this clone turned up a few times. This chain connects TRBV2 to TRBJ2-3; TRBD1 agrees at 8 bases. This CDR3 region has 15 residues. With V trimmed by 1 base and J by 3 bases, 3 bases remained unmatched. Germline CDR1 reads SNHLY; CDR2 reads FYNNEI. CDR3 loop: CASSEVQGATDTQYF. The DNA for the CDR3 is TGTGCCAGCAGTGAAGTGCAGGGGGCAACAGATACGCAGTATTTT. Full variable domain (rest looked up from reference TRBV2 and TRBJ2-3): EPEVTQTPSHQVTQMGQEVILRCVPISNHLYFYWYRQILGQKVEFLVSFYNNEISEKSEIFDDQFSVERPDGSNFTLKIRSTKLEDSAMYFCASSEVQGATDTQYFGPGTRLTVL.

This chain connects TRBV25-1 to TRBJ2-2; D is possibly TRBD2 (6 bases). V gave up 2 bases and J gave up 1 base, with 8 bases separating them. The CDR3 is 15 residues long. The germline CDR1 and CDR2 sequences are MGHDK and SYGVNS. The CDR3 DNA reads TGTGCCAGCAGTGAACTAGCGATGAACACCGGGGAGCTGTTTTTT. As protein: CASSELAMNTGELFF.

The chain recombines TRBV5-4 with TRBJ2-5, with D perhaps TRBD1 (5 bases). V shed 6 bases and J shed 5 bases, with 17 bases lying between them. The CDR3 consists of 14 residues. Germline CDR1 is SGHNT and CDR2 is YYREEE (reference sequence). The CDR3 DNA is TGTGCCAGCAAATCCACCAGGGAAGGGGAGACCCAGTACTTC. This translates into CASKSTREGETQYF.

The chain links TRBV5-1 to TRBJ2-5; 13 positions agree with TRBD2. Germline V gene lookup returns CDR1 SGHRS and CDR2 YFSETQ. V shed 3 bases, J shed 1 base, and the junction held 6 bases outside the gene matches. CDR3 length equals 17 residues. As DNA, the CDR3 is TGCGCCAGCAGCTCCCCGGGACTAGCGGGATCCCAAGAGACCCAGTACTTC. Translation gives CASSSPGLAGSQETQYF.

The chain couples TRBV25-1 to TRBJ2-3; 13 positions agree with TRBD2. Per germline, CDR1 MGHDK and CDR2 SYGVNS. V lost 5 bases to trimming and J lost 2 bases; unmatched junction nucleotides: 10. The CDR3 runs 18 residues. CDR3 residues: CASSPLLAGGGYTDTQYF. CDR3 nucleotides: TGTGCCAGCAGTCCCTTACTAGCGGGAGGGGGTTACACAGATACGCAGTATTTT.

The J gene is TRBJ2-7, the V gene TRBV19, with D tentatively TRBD2 (6 bases). The CDR3 spans 14 residues. Trimming took off 5 bases at V and 7 bases at J, with 18 bases between the two ends. Germline V gene lookup returns CDR1 LNHDA and CDR2 SQIVND (reference sequence). The CDR3 spells CASSGQGGFSEQYF. The CDR3 DNA reads as TGTGCCAGTAGTGGGCAGGGAGGATTTAGTGAGCAGTACTTC.

The rearrangement links TRBV15 to TRBJ1-4; D gene ambiguous. The CDR3 contains 13 residues. V lost 3 bases and J 8 bases, leaving 10 bases between the germline ends. Germline CDR1 reads LNHNV; CDR2 reads YYDKDF (reference sequence). CDR3 nucleotide sequence: TGTGCCACCAGCAGGGACTCCTCGGAAAAACTGTTTTTT. This encodes CATSRDSSEKLFF. The whole variable domain, filled in from reference TRBV15 and TRBJ1-4, reads DAMVIQNPRYQVTQFGKPVTLSCSQTLNHNVMYWYQQKSSQAPKLLFHYYDKDFNNEADTPDNFQSRRPNTSFCFLDIRSPGLGDTAMYLCATSRDSSEKLFFGSGTQLSVL.

The J gene is TRBJ2-1, the V gene TRBV5-4; D remains unclear. The length of the CDR3 is 13 residues. Looked up from germline, CDR1 is SGHNT and CDR2 is YYREEE (reference sequence). Trimming removed 0 bases from V and 8 bases from J, with 9 bases in between. The CDR3 DNA is TGTGCCAGCAGCTTGGATTCATCGGATGAGCAGTTCTTC. Amino acids: CASSLDSSDEQFF.

The chain is built from TRBV10-3 and TRBJ2-3; TRBD2 matches at 14 bases. The CDR3 runs 18 residues. CDR1 ENHRY and CDR2 SYGVKD come from the germline V gene. J gave up 0 bases and V 4 bases, and 6 bases lay outside the gene matches. Here the CDR3 reads CAISGTSGRPSSTDTQYF. As DNA, the CDR3 is TGTGCCATCAGTGGGACTAGCGGGAGGCCCTCGAGCACAGATACGCAGTATTTT.

This rearrangement joins TRBV5-1 to TRBJ2-3; 9 positions match TRBD2. Germline V lookup: CDR1 SGHRS, CDR2 YFSETQ. CDR3 size: 17 residues. J was trimmed by 2 bases and V by 4 bases; bases with no gene match: 11. Here the CDR3 reads CASSGPSSGKTTDTQYF. CDR3 DNA: TGCGCCAGCAGCGGCCCCTCTAGCGGGAAAACCACAGATACGCAGTATTTT. The full variable domain, completed using reference TRBV5-1 and TRBJ2-3, is KAGVTQTPRYLIKTRGQQVTLSCSPISGHRSVSWYQQTPGQGLQFLFEYFSETQRNKGNFPGRFSGRQFSNSRSEMNVSTLELGDSALYLCASSGPSSGKTTDTQYFGPGTRLTVL.

The chain recombines TRBV7-8 with TRBJ2-7, with 7 positions matching TRBD2. Germline CDR1 is SGHVS and CDR2 is FQNEAQ. The CDR3 is 13 residues long. Unmatched junction bases numbered 2, after V lost 1 base and J lost 5 bases. The CDR3 sequence is CASSLGGSDEQYV. DNA of the CDR3: TGTGCCAGCAGCTTAGGCGGGAGCGACGAGCAGTACGTC.

The chain links TRBV6-6 to TRBJ1-1, with D perhaps TRBD1 (6 bases). From germline, CDR1 is MNHNY and CDR2 SVGAGI (reference sequence). The CDR3 is 15 amino acids. Trimming cost V 0 bases and J 5 bases, with 13 bases left between them. The CDR3 region has the DNA TGTGCCAGCAGTTACTCGAGCAGGGGTGAGACTGAAGCTTTCTTT. It translates to CASSYSSRGETEAFF.

In its sample, this clone was seen once. The chain uses TRBV5-6 and TRBJ1-1; TRBD1 matches 8 bases. CDR1 SGHDT and CDR2 YYEEEE come from the germline V gene. There are 16 residues in the CDR3. V dropped 1 base and J dropped 5; count of bases not matched to a gene: 10. The chain's CDR3 is CASSLMLDRVGTEAFF. In DNA form, the CDR3 reads TGTGCCAGCAGCTTGATGTTGGACAGGGTAGGAACTGAAGCTTTCTTT. Together with reference TRBV5-6 and TRBJ1-1, the CDR3 gives the full variable domain: DAGVTQSPTHLIKTRGQQVTLRCSPKSGHDTVSWYQQALGQGPQFIFQYYEEEERQRGNFPDRFSGHQFPNYSSELNVNALLLGDSALYLCASSLMLDRVGTEAFFGQGTRLTVV.

The chain uses TRBV18 and TRBJ1-3; TRBD1 agrees at 11 bases. Unmatched junction bases numbered 5, after V lost 3 bases and J lost 4 bases. Germline V lookup: CDR1 KGHSH, CDR2 LQKENI. The CDR3 loop spans 16 amino acids. The CDR3 region is CASSPPGTGGGNTIYF. DNA for the CDR3: TGTGCCAGCTCACCGCCCGGGACAGGGGGAGGAAACACCATATATTTT.